This T cell receptor (beta chain) originates from a study of blood T cell repertoires in COVID-19. Study context: The cDNA or gDNA used as material had been derived from T cells, B-cell-depleted T cells, or PBMCs.

Method: immunoSEQ multiplex PCR; TCRdb's copy keeps in-frame clones and lacks some. The sample lists around 26,000 clones; approximately 81% were seen once. V lost 7 bases, J lost 2 bases, and 6 bases lay in between. The CDR3 loop spans 12 amino acids. The V gene's germline CDR1 is SGHAT and CDR2 FQNNGV. The sample comprised peripheral blood. The genes are TRBV11-2 and TRBJ2-1, with a tentative D call TRBD2 (5 bases). This receptor was obtained from a human donor in a cohort sampled during active COVID-19. CDR3 DNA sequence: TGTGCCAGCAACGGGGCCTACAATGAGCAGTTCTTC. This sequence encodes CASNGAYNEQFF.